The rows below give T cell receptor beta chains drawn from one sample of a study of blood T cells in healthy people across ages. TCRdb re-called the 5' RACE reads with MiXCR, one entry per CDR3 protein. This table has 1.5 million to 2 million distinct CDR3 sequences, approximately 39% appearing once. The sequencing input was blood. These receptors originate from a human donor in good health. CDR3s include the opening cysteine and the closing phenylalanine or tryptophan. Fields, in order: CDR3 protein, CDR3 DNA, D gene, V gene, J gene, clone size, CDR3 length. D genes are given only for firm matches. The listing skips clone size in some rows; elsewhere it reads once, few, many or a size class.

CSVVGRETQFF	TGCAGCGTTGTGGGGCGGGAGACCCAGTTCTTC	TRBD2	TRBV29-1	TRBJ2-1	.	11
CASGLYGTGGYTF	TGTGCTAGTGGTTTGTACGGGACAGGCGGCTACACCTTC	TRBD1	TRBV12-5	TRBJ1-2	.	13
CASSIGTDYGYTF	TGTGCCAGCAGCATCGGGACAGACTATGGCTACACCTTC	TRBD1	TRBV7-8	TRBJ1-2	.	13
CSADETSYGYTF	TGCAGTGCTGATGAGACCTCCTATGGCTACACCTTC	.	TRBV20-1	TRBJ1-2	.	12
CATSRELWETQYF	TGTGCCACCAGCAGAGAGCTATGGGAGACCCAGTACTTC	.	TRBV15	TRBJ2-5	.	13
CASSWERTSTDTQYF	TGTGCCAGCAGCTGGGAGCGGACTAGCACAGATACGCAGTATTTT	.	TRBV11-1	TRBJ2-3	.	15
CVSSSPGHPNTEAFF	TGTGTCAGCAGTTCTCCGGGACACCCGAACACTGAAGCTTTCTTT	.	TRBV11-3	TRBJ1-1	.	15
CASSLEPGGQETQYF	TGCGCCAGCAGCTTGGAACCGGGGGGCCAAGAGACCCAGTACTTC	TRBD2	TRBV5-1	TRBJ2-5	few	15
CASSLKGKVADTQYF	TGTGCCAGCAGTTTGAAGGGGAAAGTAGCGGATACGCAGTATTTT	.	TRBV6-5	TRBJ2-3	.	15
CASSLDQGAYGYTF	TGTGCCAGCAGCTTAGATCAGGGGGCGTATGGCTACACCTTC	TRBD1	TRBV7-2	TRBJ1-2	many	14
CASSLWEGRVTEAFF	TGTGCCAGCAGCTTATGGGAGGGCCGGGTCACTGAAGCTTTCTTT	.	TRBV7-9	TRBJ1-1	few	15
CASSLRLAGASNTGELFF	TGTGCCAGCAGCCTCCGACTAGCGGGGGCCTCGAACACCGGGGAGCTGTTTTTT	TRBD2	TRBV7-6	TRBJ2-2	few	18
CASSLDLGHTGELFF	TGTGCCAGCAGCTTAGATCTGGGTCACACCGGGGAGCTGTTTTTT	.	TRBV13	TRBJ2-2	.	15
CASSDSNRAGIYNEQFF	TGTGCCAGCAGTGACTCGAATAGAGCGGGGATCTACAATGAGCAGTTCTTC	TRBD2	TRBV6-4	TRBJ2-1	few	17
CASSPTTDHTQYF	TGTGCCAGCAGCCCTACGACAGATCATACGCAGTATTTT	.	TRBV7-2	TRBJ2-3	.	13
CSAIFAPGYEQYF	TGCAGTGCTATTTTTGCCCCAGGCTACGAGCAGTACTTC	.	TRBV20-1	TRBJ2-7	few	13
CSAWWDREGAQEQYF	TGCAGTGCTTGGTGGGACAGGGAAGGAGCTCAGGAGCAGTACTTC	TRBD1	TRBV20-1	TRBJ2-5	.	15
CAGSLWTSGAYNEQFF	TGTGCCGGCAGCTTATGGACTAGCGGGGCTTACAATGAGCAGTTCTTC	TRBD2	TRBV11-2	TRBJ2-1	.	16
CASSFILAPSYPSTDTQYF	TGTGCCAGCAGCTTTATTCTCGCGCCCTCCTACCCGAGCACAGATACGCAGTATTTT	.	TRBV12-3/TRBV12-4	TRBJ2-3	.	19
CASSLWGRGGNEQYF	TGTGCCAGCAGTTTATGGGGCAGGGGAGGGAACGAGCAGTACTTC	.	TRBV28	TRBJ2-7	many	15
CASSLVLAGLNEQFF	TGCGCCAGCAGCTTGGTTCTTGCAGGGTTGAATGAGCAGTTCTTC	.	TRBV5-1	TRBJ2-1	.	15
CATSRDPGGGNEQFF	TGTGCCACCAGCAGAGATCCGGGTGGGGGAAATGAGCAGTTCTTC	.	TRBV15	TRBJ2-1	.	15
CSAVDRGKETQYF	TGCAGTGCAGTTGACAGGGGAAAAGAGACCCAGTACTTC	TRBD1	TRBV20-1	TRBJ2-5	.	13
CSVGDRATYTF	TGCAGCGTCGGGGACAGGGCCACCTACACCTTC	TRBD1	TRBV29-1	TRBJ1-2	few	11
CSASLAGPYEQYF	TGCAGTGCCAGTCTGGCAGGGCCTTACGAGCAGTACTTC	.	TRBV20-1	TRBJ2-7	few	13
CASSWYPTNEKLFF	TGTGCCAGCAGCTGGTATCCCACTAATGAAAAACTGTTTTTT	.	TRBV7-2	TRBJ1-4	many	14
CSATGQARGSYTF	TGCAGTGCCACCGGACAGGCGAGGGGTAGCTACACCTTC	TRBD1	TRBV20-1	TRBJ1-2	.	13
CASSCILAEETQYF	TGTGCCAGCAGCTGTATACTAGCGGAGGAGACCCAGTACTTC	TRBD2	TRBV7-2	TRBJ2-5	.	14
CASSQLTAGSYNEQFF	TGTGCCAGCAGCCAACTGACTGCGGGGTCCTACAATGAGCAGTTCTTC	.	TRBV14	TRBJ2-1	.	16
CASSSDRGVRGYTF	TGTGCCAGCAGCTCGGACAGGGGGGTCAGGGGCTACACCTTC	TRBD1	TRBV7-2	TRBJ1-2	.	14
CASSPLAGRRYEQFF	TGTGCCAGCAGCCCCCTAGCGGGGAGGAGGTATGAGCAGTTCTTC	TRBD2	TRBV6-5	TRBJ2-1	.	15
CASSLGAHQETQYF	TGTGCCAGCAGTTTGGGCGCACACCAAGAGACCCAGTACTTC	.	TRBV12-3/TRBV12-4	TRBJ2-5	.	14
CSARDWADGGYTF	TGCAGTGCTAGAGATTGGGCCGATGGAGGCTACACCTTC	.	TRBV20-1	TRBJ1-2	.	13
CATSREVPREGYTF	TGTGCCACCAGCAGAGAGGTCCCTCGAGAAGGCTACACCTTC	.	TRBV15	TRBJ1-2	.	14
CSARWTPGQGNYEQYF	TGCAGTGCTAGGTGGACCCCGGGACAGGGTAACTACGAGCAGTACTTC	TRBD1	TRBV20-1	TRBJ2-7	.	16
CASSLGAGWQETQYF	TGTGCCAGCAGTTTAGGAGCGGGGTGGCAAGAGACCCAGTACTTC	TRBD2	TRBV12-3/TRBV12-4	TRBJ2-5	.	15
CASRQALMAGSYEQYF	TGTGCCAGCAGACAAGCCCTCATGGCGGGATCCTACGAGCAGTACTTC	.	TRBV6-6	TRBJ2-7	few	16
CASSYYRGGAVSQPQHF	TGTGCCAGCAGTTACTATCGTGGAGGGGCTGTTTCTCAGCCCCAGCATTTT	.	TRBV6-5	TRBJ1-5	.	17
CASSQDPRGGYNTDTQYF	TGTGCCAGCAGCCAAGATCCGAGGGGGGGCTATAACACAGATACGCAGTATTTT	.	TRBV4-2	TRBJ2-3	.	18
CASSHRRELGYTF	TGTGCCAGCAGCCATCGACGGGAACTTGGCTACACCTTC	.	TRBV3-1	TRBJ1-2	.	13